Included here is one TCR beta chain sequence, with context. What antigen it recognizes has not been identified. No much larger clone exists at a distance of one base, and base qualities are not known. These data come from a study of CD8 T cells in ankylosing spondylitis (dated by TCRdb to the late 2010s). Concerning the study at large: The study profiled T cell receptor beta repertoires in healthy donors and ankylosing spondylitis patients to find disease-linked TCR variants. Peripheral blood was sampled, and synovial fluid was also collected from ankylosing spondylitis patients. The full study cohort comprised 25 ankylosing spondylitis patients and some 100 healthy donors.

The sequencer was an Illumina HiSeq 2500. TCR beta libraries were prepared by quantitative 5'-RACE with molecular barcodes. As for the original processing: A new computational method based on a probabilistic model of VDJ rearrangement was used to identify disease-linked TCR variants. The public reads were reprocessed in TCRdb via fastp at Q25 and MiXCR, keeping in-frame beta chains. Rows with one shared CDR3 protein collapse into an entry with the most common genes and DNA. The V and J calls were determined by TCRdb, not by the authors. Here the sample has about 220,000 distinct CDR3 sequences; more than 25% occur a single time. The ten largest make up more than 6.5% of the sample. What the authors observed across the whole study: In peripheral blood, the disease-linked clones were found at relatively low frequencies and had a CD8+ phenotype. Blood from ankylosing spondylitis patients appeared to be characterized by a TCR beta motif made up of several highly homologous amino acid variants. Some motif variants were previously reported in synovial fluid and blood of reactive arthritis patients, suggesting common disease-initiation mechanisms. According to the report, matched synovial fluid samples from ankylosing spondylitis patients were significantly enriched for the disease-linked clones.

The specimen sequenced was blood, either unsorted or a sorted T cell fraction (not recorded which). The TCR was taken from a male donor with ankylosing spondylitis or in good health (not recorded which).

The sequence in DNA is TGCAGTGCTAGTATTCCCCAGGGGCGTGAAAAACTGTTTTTT. Its amino acids are CSASIPQGREKLFF. The rearrangement combines TRBV20-1 with TRBJ1-4; possibly the D gene is TRBD1, per 6 matching bases. Taken from cysteine to phenylalanine, the CDR3 has 14 residues. Only the CDR3 DNA is retained, 42 bases long and in frame from the first base. For CDR1 and CDR2, the germline V gene (reference sequence) lists DFQATT and SNEGSKA. V lost 3 bases and J lost 7 bases; the stretch between them is 15 bases long.